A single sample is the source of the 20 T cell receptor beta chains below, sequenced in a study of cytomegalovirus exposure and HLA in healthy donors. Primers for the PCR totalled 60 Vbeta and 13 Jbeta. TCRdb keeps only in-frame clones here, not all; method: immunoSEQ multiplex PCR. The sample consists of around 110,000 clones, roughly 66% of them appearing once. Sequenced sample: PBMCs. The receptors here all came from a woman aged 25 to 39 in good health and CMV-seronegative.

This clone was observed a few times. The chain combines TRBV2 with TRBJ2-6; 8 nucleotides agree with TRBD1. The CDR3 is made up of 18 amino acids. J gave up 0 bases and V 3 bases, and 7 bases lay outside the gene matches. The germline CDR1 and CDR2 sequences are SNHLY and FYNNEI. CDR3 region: CASSDPGQALSGANVLTF. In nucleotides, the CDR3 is TGTGCCAGCAGTGACCCGGGACAGGCTCTCTCTGGGGCCAACGTCCTGACTTTC.

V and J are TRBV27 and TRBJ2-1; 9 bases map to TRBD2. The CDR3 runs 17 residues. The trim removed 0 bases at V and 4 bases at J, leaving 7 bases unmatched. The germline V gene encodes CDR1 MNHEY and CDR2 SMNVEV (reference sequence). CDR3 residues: CASSLSGVSGRYNEQFF. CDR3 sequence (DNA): TGTGCCAGCAGTTTATCTGGCGTTAGCGGGAGATACAATGAGCAGTTCTTC.

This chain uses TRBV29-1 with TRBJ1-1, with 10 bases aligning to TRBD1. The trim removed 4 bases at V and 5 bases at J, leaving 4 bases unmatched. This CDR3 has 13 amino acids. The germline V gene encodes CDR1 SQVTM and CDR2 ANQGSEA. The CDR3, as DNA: TGCAGCGTTGGGGGACAGGGGCTAACTGAAGCTTTCTTT. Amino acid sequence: CSVGGQGLTEAFF.

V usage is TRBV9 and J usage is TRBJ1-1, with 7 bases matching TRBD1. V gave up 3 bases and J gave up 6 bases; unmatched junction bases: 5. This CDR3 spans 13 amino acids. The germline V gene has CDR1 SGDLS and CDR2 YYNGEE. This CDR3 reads CASSADREAEAFF. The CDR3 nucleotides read TGTGCCAGCAGCGCCGACAGGGAGGCTGAAGCTTTCTTT.

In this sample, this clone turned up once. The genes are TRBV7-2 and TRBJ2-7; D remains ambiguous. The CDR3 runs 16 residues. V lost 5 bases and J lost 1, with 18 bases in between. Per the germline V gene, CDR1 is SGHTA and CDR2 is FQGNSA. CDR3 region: CASSQTVAFPSYEQYF. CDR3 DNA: TGTGCCAGCAGCCAAACCGTTGCGTTTCCTTCCTACGAGCAGTACTTC.

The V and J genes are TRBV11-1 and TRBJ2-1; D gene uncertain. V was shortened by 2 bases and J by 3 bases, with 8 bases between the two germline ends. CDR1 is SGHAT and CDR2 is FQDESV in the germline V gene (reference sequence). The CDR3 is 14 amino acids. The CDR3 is CASSLFPGYNEQFF. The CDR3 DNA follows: TGTGCCAGCAGCTTATTTCCGGGCTACAATGAGCAGTTCTTC.

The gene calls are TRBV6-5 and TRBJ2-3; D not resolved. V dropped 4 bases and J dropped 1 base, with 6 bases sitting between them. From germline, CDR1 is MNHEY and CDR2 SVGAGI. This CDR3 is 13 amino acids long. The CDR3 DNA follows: TGTGCCAGCAGTTTCAGCGGCACAGATACGCAGTATTTT. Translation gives CASSFSGTDTQYF.

The CDR3 spells CASSPLGQLAYEQYF. The DNA for the CDR3 is TGTGCCAGCAGTCCCCTGGGACAGTTAGCCTACGAGCAGTACTTC. The chain couples TRBV28 to TRBJ2-7; TRBD1 agrees at 7 bases. Per germline, CDR1 MDHEN and CDR2 SYDVKM. This CDR3 has 15 amino acids. V lost 5 bases to trimming and J lost 2 bases; unmatched junction nucleotides: 9.

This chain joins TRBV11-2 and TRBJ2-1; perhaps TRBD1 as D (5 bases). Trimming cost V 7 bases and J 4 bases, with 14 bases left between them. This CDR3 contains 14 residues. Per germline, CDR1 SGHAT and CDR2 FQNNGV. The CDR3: CASTSPDTYNEQFF. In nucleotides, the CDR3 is TGTGCCAGCACCTCCCCGGACACGTACAATGAGCAGTTCTTC.

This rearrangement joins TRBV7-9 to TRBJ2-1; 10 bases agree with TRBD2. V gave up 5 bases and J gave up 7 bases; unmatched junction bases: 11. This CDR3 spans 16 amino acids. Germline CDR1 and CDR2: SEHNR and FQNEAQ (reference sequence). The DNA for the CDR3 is TGTGCCAGCAGCCACAGCGGGAGGGTTTTGGGGAATGAGCAGTTCTTC. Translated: CASSHSGRVLGNEQFF.

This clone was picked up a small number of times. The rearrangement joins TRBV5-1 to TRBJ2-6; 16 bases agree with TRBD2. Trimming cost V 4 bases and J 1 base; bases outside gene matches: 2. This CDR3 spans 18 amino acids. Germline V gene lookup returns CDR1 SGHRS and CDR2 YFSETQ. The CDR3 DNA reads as TGCGCCAGCAGCCCGGGACTAGCGGGGGGGTCTGGGGCCAACGTCCTGACTTTC. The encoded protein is CASSPGLAGGSGANVLTF.

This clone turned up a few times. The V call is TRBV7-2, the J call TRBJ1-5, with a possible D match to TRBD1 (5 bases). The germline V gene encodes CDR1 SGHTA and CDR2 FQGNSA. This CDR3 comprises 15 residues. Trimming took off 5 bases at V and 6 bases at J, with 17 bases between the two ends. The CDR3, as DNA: TGTGCCAGCAGCCCTACTCCAGGGCCGGCTCAGCCCCAGCATTTT. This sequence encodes CASSPTPGPAQPQHF.

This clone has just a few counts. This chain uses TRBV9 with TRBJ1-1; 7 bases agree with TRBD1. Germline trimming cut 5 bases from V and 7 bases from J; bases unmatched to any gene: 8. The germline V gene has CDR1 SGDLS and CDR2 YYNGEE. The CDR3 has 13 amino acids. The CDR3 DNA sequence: TGTGCCAGCAGTGTCCGGGACAGCGTTGAAGCTTTCTTT. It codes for CASSVRDSVEAFF. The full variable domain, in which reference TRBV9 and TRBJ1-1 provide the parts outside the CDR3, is DSGVTQTPKHLITATGQRVTLRCSPRSGDLSVYWYQQSLDQGLQFLIQYYNGEERAKGNILERFSAQQFPDLHSELNLSSLELGDSALYFCASSVRDSVEAFFGQGTRLTVV.

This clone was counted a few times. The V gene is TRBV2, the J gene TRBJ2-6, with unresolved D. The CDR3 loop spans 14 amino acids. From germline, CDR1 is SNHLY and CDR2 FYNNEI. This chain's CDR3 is CGSQSYSGANVLTF. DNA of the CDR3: TGTGGCTCACAGAGCTACTCTGGGGCCAACGTCCTGACTTTC.

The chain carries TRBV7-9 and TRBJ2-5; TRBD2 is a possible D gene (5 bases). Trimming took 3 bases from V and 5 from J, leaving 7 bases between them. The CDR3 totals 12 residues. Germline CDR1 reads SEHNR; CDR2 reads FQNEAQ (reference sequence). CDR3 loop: CASSFSGETQYF. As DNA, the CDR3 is TGTGCCAGCAGCTTTTCGGGGGAGACCCAGTACTTC.

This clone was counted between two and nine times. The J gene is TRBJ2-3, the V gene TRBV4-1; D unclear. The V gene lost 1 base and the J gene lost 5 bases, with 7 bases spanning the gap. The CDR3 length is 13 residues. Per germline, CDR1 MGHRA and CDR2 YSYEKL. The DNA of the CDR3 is TGCGCCAGCAGCCAAGTGCGGTTAGATACGCAGTATTTT. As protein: CASSQVRLDTQYF.

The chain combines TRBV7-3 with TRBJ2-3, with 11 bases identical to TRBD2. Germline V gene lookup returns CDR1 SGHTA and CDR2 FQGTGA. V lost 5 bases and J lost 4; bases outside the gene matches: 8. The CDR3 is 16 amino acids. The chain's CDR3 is CASSPVAGGRADTQYF. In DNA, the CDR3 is TGTGCCAGCAGCCCAGTAGCGGGAGGGAGGGCAGATACGCAGTATTTT.

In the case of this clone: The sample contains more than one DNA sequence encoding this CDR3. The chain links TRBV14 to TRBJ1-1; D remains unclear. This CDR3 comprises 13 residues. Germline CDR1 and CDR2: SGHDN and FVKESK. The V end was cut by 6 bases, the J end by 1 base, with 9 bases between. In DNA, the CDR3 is TGTGCCAGCAGTCCCCGGAGGAACACTGAAGCTTTCTTT. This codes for CASSPRRNTEAFF.

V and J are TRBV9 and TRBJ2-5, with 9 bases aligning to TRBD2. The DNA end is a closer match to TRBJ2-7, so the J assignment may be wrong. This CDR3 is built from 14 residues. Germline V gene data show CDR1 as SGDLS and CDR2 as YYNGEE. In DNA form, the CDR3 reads TGTGCCAGCAGCGTAGGTAGCGGGAGCTACGAGCAGTACTTC. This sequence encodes CASSVGSGSYEQYF.

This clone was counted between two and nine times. This CDR3 is CASSLKLAGGTDTQYF. CDR3 nucleotides: TGTGCCAGCAGCTTGAAACTAGCGGGAGGCACAGATACGCAGTATTTT. This rearrangement joins TRBV5-8 to TRBJ2-3; 11 positions match TRBD2. CDR3 size: 16 residues. Germline V gene sequence: CDR1 SGHTS, CDR2 YDEGEE. Trimming took 1 base from V and 1 from J; bases not matched to a gene: 2.